The 24 T cell receptor beta chains in this list originate from one sample, sequenced in a study of T cell clones after liver transplantation. TCRdb's copy holds only in-frame clones and misses some; the assay was immunoSEQ multiplex PCR. Of tens of thousands of clones listed, about 88% were seen once; the top ten hold around 8.5%. This specimen consisted of CD4+ T cells from blood, obtained before liver transplant. These receptors all stem from a human donor who received a liver transplant.

This chain uses TRBV4-1 with TRBJ1-4, with 10 bases aligning to TRBD1. The trim removed 3 bases at V and 5 bases at J, leaving 3 bases unmatched. There are 15 residues in the CDR3. Germline-derived CDR1 and CDR2 are MGHRA and YSYEKL. The CDR3 coding sequence is TGCGCCAGCAGCCACGGACAGGGGGAGAATGAAAAACTGTTTTTT. Translated, it gives CASSHGQGENEKLFF.

The DNA of the CDR3 is TGTGCCAGCAGCTTAGATGTCCAGGGAGATGCGTACGAGCAGTACTTC. Its protein product is CASSLDVQGDAYEQYF. The chain has TRBV11-2 and TRBJ2-7; D possibly matches TRBD1 or TRBD2 (5 bases each). The CDR3 length is 16 residues. V was shortened by 0 bases and J by 4 bases, with 16 bases between the two germline ends. The germline CDR1 and CDR2 sequences are SGHAT and FQNNGV.

The chain combines TRBV9 with TRBJ2-2, with TRBD2 matching over 10 bases. Per germline, CDR1 SGDLS and CDR2 YYNGEE. The CDR3 has 16 amino acids. With 3 bases clipped from V and 2 bases from J, the junction kept 4 bases outside the gene matches. This chain's CDR3 is CASSASSGGNTGELFF. CDR3 bases: TGTGCCAGCAGCGCCTCTAGCGGGGGAAACACCGGGGAGCTGTTTTTT.

This sequence joins TRBV7-2 and TRBJ2-7; D not certain. V was shortened by 5 bases and J by 2 bases, with 22 bases between the two germline ends. The CDR3 consists of 17 residues. Germline assignment: CDR1 SGHTA and CDR2 FQGNSA. The CDR3 spells CASSLSAVNDEPYEQYF. The CDR3 coding sequence is TGTGCCAGCAGCCTCTCCGCCGTTAACGATGAACCCTACGAGCAGTACTTC.

The rearrangement uses TRBV30 and TRBJ2-2; the match to TRBD2 covers 13 bases. CDR1 is GTSNPN and CDR2 is SVGIG in the germline V gene (reference sequence). Germline trimming cut 1 base from V and 2 bases from J; bases unmatched to any gene: 4. CDR3 length: 17 amino acids. In DNA, the CDR3 is TGTGCCTGGAGTGCCCGACTAGCGGGAGGCAACACCGGGGAGCTGTTTTTT. Translation gives CAWSARLAGGNTGELFF. The full variable domain, its missing parts supplied by reference TRBV30 and TRBJ2-2, is SQTIHQWPATLVQPVGSPLSLECTVEGTSNPNLYWYRQAAGRGLQLLFYSVGIGQISSEVPQNLSASRPQDRQFILSSKKLLLSDSGFYLCAWSARLAGGNTGELFFGEGSRLTVL.

The chain couples TRBV7-9 to TRBJ1-1; tentatively, D is TRBD1 (6 bases). The V gene lost 2 bases and the J gene lost 0 bases, with 10 bases spanning the gap. The germline V gene has CDR1 SEHNR and CDR2 FQNEAQ (reference sequence). The CDR3 consists of 15 residues. Here the CDR3 reads CASSLSGQLNTEAFF. The CDR3 nucleotides are TGTGCCAGCAGCTTAAGCGGACAGTTGAACACTGAAGCTTTCTTT.

V gene TRBV10-2 combines with J gene TRBJ1-5, with D uncertain. Trimming shortened V by 2 bases and J by 8 bases, and 10 bases separated the two germline ends. CDR1 is WSHSY, CDR2 SAAADI, per germline. The CDR3 contains 13 residues. The DNA of the CDR3 is TGCGCCAGCAGTGAGGGTACCGTGGAGCCCCAGCATTTT. As protein: CASSEGTVEPQHF.

This sequence joins TRBV6-6 and TRBJ2-1; TRBD2 aligns across 13 bases. This CDR3 contains 14 residues. Germline values: CDR1 MNHNY, CDR2 SVGAGI (reference sequence). Losses at the gene ends were 6 bases for V and 7 bases for J; bases not matched to a gene: 3. The CDR3 protein is CASSGGLAGNEQFF. CDR3 nucleotides: TGTGCCAGCAGCGGGGGACTAGCGGGAAATGAGCAGTTCTTC.

The V call is TRBV6-1, the J call TRBJ1-1; D gene uncertain. Deletions cut 8 bases from V and 4 bases from J, with 14 bases between. The CDR3 runs 13 residues. Germline-derived CDR1 and CDR2 are MNHNS and SASEGT. CDR3 in DNA: TGTGCCAGCGGCTCGACGCGCGGCACTGAAGCTTTCTTT. Its protein is CASGSTRGTEAFF.

The chain has TRBV9 and TRBJ2-1; 11 nucleotides align to TRBD2. The V segment lost 1 base and the J segment 7 bases; nucleotides outside the gene matches: 7. The germline gives CDR1 SGDLS, CDR2 YYNGEE. The CDR3 is made up of 16 amino acids. The CDR3 DNA sequence: TGTGCCAGCAGCGTATCACTAGCGGGAGATGGGAATGAGCAGTTCTTC. Amino acids: CASSVSLAGDGNEQFF.

The chain uses TRBV18 and TRBJ2-5; D possibly corresponds to TRBD2 (5 bases). CDR3 length equals 14 residues. The germline gives CDR1 KGHSH, CDR2 LQKENI. The V gene lost 6 bases and the J gene lost 7 bases, with 18 bases spanning the gap. The CDR3 reads CASSPSGQEGTQYF. DNA for the CDR3: TGTGCCAGCTCGCCCTCCGGGCAAGAGGGGACCCAGTACTTC.

The J gene is TRBJ1-2, the V gene TRBV6-5, with D perhaps matching TRBD1 (6 bases). Per germline, CDR1 MNHEY and CDR2 SVGAGI. The CDR3 loop spans 14 amino acids. V lost 8 bases, J lost 2 bases, and 15 bases lay in between. CDR3 in amino acids: CASYSWGQNYGYTF. The CDR3 coding sequence is TGTGCCAGCTACTCATGGGGGCAGAACTATGGCTACACCTTC.

J is TRBJ2-1 and V is TRBV5-1; no definite D call. This CDR3 comprises 15 residues. Germline CDR1 is SGHRS and CDR2 is YFSETQ. V was cut by 0 bases and J by 6 bases, with 13 bases left in between. CDR3 sequence (DNA): TGCGCCAGCAGCTTGGTCGTCGGGCAGCGCAATGAGCAGTTCTTC. It codes for CASSLVVGQRNEQFF.

This clone has a single count. The chain employs TRBV7-9 and TRBJ2-2; the match to TRBD1 covers 8 bases. This CDR3 has 16 residues. CDR1 is SEHNR and CDR2 is FQNEAQ in the germline V gene (reference sequence). V gave up 5 bases and J gave up 5 bases; unmatched junction bases: 10. CDR3 residues: CASSSPTGVKTGELFF. The CDR3 DNA reads as TGTGCCAGCAGCAGCCCGACAGGGGTCAAAACCGGGGAGCTGTTTTTT.

This chain links TRBV6-6 with TRBJ2-7; no firm D call. Germline loops: CDR1 MNHNY, CDR2 SVGAGI (reference sequence). V gave up 6 bases and J gave up 3 bases, with 12 bases separating them. The CDR3 sequence is 13 residues long. The CDR3 nucleotides are TGTGCCAGCAGCTCGTCGGGTAACTACGAGCAGTACTTC. Translated, it gives CASSSSGNYEQYF.

This sequence joins TRBV4-2 and TRBJ2-7; perhaps TRBD1 as D (6 bases). Trimming pared 1 base from V and 0 bases from J, leaving 7 bases between. Per germline, CDR1 LGHNA and CDR2 YNFKEQ. CDR3 size: 14 residues. The CDR3 bases are TGTGCCAGCAGCCAAGGACAGGACTCCTACGAGCAGTACTTC. The encoded protein is CASSQGQDSYEQYF.

The chain joins TRBV7-9 to TRBJ1-3; D is undetermined. This CDR3 comprises 15 residues. Germline values: CDR1 SEHNR, CDR2 FQNEAQ (reference sequence). Trimming removed 2 bases at V and 3 bases at J, with 11 bases between. CDR3 in amino acids: CASSLIGSRGNTIYF. CDR3 DNA: TGTGCCAGCAGCTTAATAGGCTCTCGTGGAAACACCATATATTTT.

V and J are TRBV4-2 and TRBJ2-7; D is undetermined. CDR1 is LGHNA, CDR2 YNFKEQ, per germline. This CDR3 contains 13 residues. Trimming left V 3 bases short and J 5 bases short, with 11 bases between. CDR3 bases: TGTGCCAGCAGCCACATTGGGTTTGACGAGCAGTACTTC. This gives the protein CASSHIGFDEQYF.

CDR3 region: CASSKWAGEVDTQYF. DNA of the CDR3: TGTGCCAGTAGTAAATGGGCGGGAGAGGTAGATACGCAGTATTTT. The chain recombines TRBV19 with TRBJ2-3; 7 bases are a match to TRBD2. CDR3 length equals 15 residues. CDR1 and CDR2 (germline): LNHDA, SQIVND (reference sequence). V dropped 4 bases and J dropped 5; count of bases not matched to a gene: 9.

This rearrangement joins TRBV29-1 to TRBJ2-7, with D unclear. This CDR3 is 12 amino acids long. Looked up from germline, CDR1 is SQVTM and CDR2 is ANQGSEA. V was pared by 4 bases and J by 3 bases, with 10 bases between. In DNA form, the CDR3 reads TGCAGCGTTGTAGGCACCGTCTACGAGCAGTACTTC. Translated, it gives CSVVGTVYEQYF.

This clone has just one count. This rearrangement joins TRBV5-4 to TRBJ1-2, with 11 bases fitting TRBD1. The CDR3 has 17 residues. In germline, CDR1 is SGHNT, CDR2 YYREEE (reference sequence). V shed 4 bases, J shed 4 bases, and the junction held 12 bases outside the gene matches. CDR3 sequence (DNA): TGTGCCAGCAGCCCCCGGGACAGGGGGACGGCTTTCTATGGCTACACCTTC. This sequence encodes CASSPRDRGTAFYGYTF.

The sample holds one count of this clone. This chain uses TRBV6-6 with TRBJ2-1; D remains ambiguous. V was clipped by 1 base and J by 5 bases, with 3 bases between them. Germline CDR1 and CDR2: MNHNY and SVGAGI (reference sequence). The CDR3 covers 12 residues. The CDR3 is CASSYWHNEQFF. In nucleotides, the CDR3 is TGTGCCAGCAGTTACTGGCACAATGAGCAGTTCTTC.

The V and J genes are TRBV6-5 and TRBJ2-2; D is perhaps TRBD1 or TRBD2 (5 bases each). CDR3 size: 13 residues. V lost 7 bases to trimming and J lost 7 bases, with 13 bases between them. Per germline, CDR1 MNHEY and CDR2 SVGAGI. The DNA for the CDR3 is TGTGCCAGCAAGCGAGGGGTGGACGGGGAGCTGTTTTTT. Encoded protein: CASKRGVDGELFF.

J is TRBJ2-1 and V is TRBV7-9; D not certain. The CDR3 length is 13 residues. The V gene lost 8 bases and the J gene lost 6 bases, with 14 bases spanning the gap. Germline lookup yields CDR1 SEHNR and CDR2 FQNEAQ (reference sequence). The CDR3 DNA is TGTGCCAGCCGGTCCCTTTCGCGCAATGAGCAGTTCTTC. It yields the protein CASRSLSRNEQFF. Drawing the rest from reference TRBV7-9 and TRBJ2-1, the complete variable domain is DTGVSQNPRHKITKRGQNVTFRCDPISEHNRLYWYRQTLGQGPEFLTYFQNEAQLEKSRLLSDRFSAERPKGSFSTLEIQRTEQGDSAMYLCASRSLSRNEQFFGPGTRLTVL.